These T cell receptor beta chains were read from a single sample in a study of blood T cell repertoires in COVID-19. Using immunoSEQ multiplex PCR, the repertoire was profiled, and TCRdb retains in-frame clones only, with some absent. The data hold roughly 90,000 clones, with about 90% observed a single time. The sequencing input was peripheral blood. These receptors all stem from a man in his forties or fifties with COVID-19, enrolled during active disease. Both conserved end residues are part of each CDR3. Fields, in order: J gene, D gene, CDR3 length, V gene, clone size, CDR3 protein, CDR3 DNA. A D gene is named only where the DNA matches it firmly. Clone size is stated in some rows and not others, as once, few, many or a class when expanded.

J: TRBJ1-1; D: -; length: 12; V: TRBV9; size: -; CDR3: CASSPVRTEAFF; DNA: TGTGCCAGCAGCCCTGTGAGGACTGAAGCTTTCTTT
J: TRBJ2-1; D: TRBD2; length: 16; V: TRBV30; size: -; CDR3: CAWRPTGGAAYNEQFF; DNA: TGTGCCTGGAGGCCAACCGGGGGGGCGGCCTACAATGAGCAGTTCTTC
J: TRBJ1-2; D: -; length: 16; V: TRBV5-8; size: -; CDR3: CASSLSLSRARDGYTF; DNA: TGTGCCAGCAGCTTGTCCCTTAGCAGGGCAAGAGACGGCTACACCTTC
J: TRBJ2-1; D: TRBD1; length: 17; V: TRBV24-1; size: -; CDR3: CATSDSRTGQSYNEQFF; DNA: TGTGCCACCAGTGATTCCCGGACAGGACAATCCTACAATGAGCAGTTCTTC
J: TRBJ2-6; D: TRBD1; length: 17; V: TRBV5-6; size: -; CDR3: CASSLETGYSGANVLTF; DNA: TGTGCCAGCAGCTTGGAGACAGGGTACTCTGGGGCCAACGTCCTGACTTTC
J: TRBJ2-6; D: -; length: 15; V: TRBV12-5; size: -; CDR3: CASGPPPPDRPVLTF; DNA: TGTGCTAGTGGTCCTCCTCCCCCTGACAGACCCGTCCTGACTTTC
J: TRBJ2-1; D: TRBD2; length: 15; V: TRBV27; size: -; CDR3: CASSFGGFAYNEQFF; DNA: TGTGCCAGCAGCTTCGGGGGGTTTGCCTACAATGAGCAGTTCTTC
J: TRBJ1-3; D: TRBD1; length: 16; V: TRBV3-1/TRBV3-2; size: -; CDR3: CASSHFTGVSGNTIYF; DNA: TGTGCCAGCAGCCATTTCACAGGGGTCTCTGGAAACACCATATATTTT
J: TRBJ2-2; D: TRBD1; length: 14; V: TRBV6-5; size: -; CDR3: CASTSQGVAGELFF; DNA: TGTGCCAGCACCTCCCAGGGGGTTGCCGGGGAGCTGTTTTTT
J: TRBJ1-4; D: -; length: 17; V: TRBV3-1/TRBV3-2; size: -; CDR3: CASSQSANRATNEKLFF; DNA: TGTGCCAGCAGCCAATCGGCGAACAGGGCGACTAATGAAAAACTGTTTTTT
J: TRBJ2-1; D: TRBD1; length: 15; V: TRBV18; size: -; CDR3: CASSPYITGGNEQFF; DNA: TGTGCCAGCTCACCATATATCACAGGGGGCAATGAGCAGTTCTTC
J: TRBJ2-5; D: TRBD1; length: 17; V: TRBV7-6; size: once; CDR3: CASSLAFAARGRETQYF; DNA: TGTGCCAGCAGCTTAGCTTTCGCGGCGAGGGGGCGAGAGACCCAGTACTTC
J: TRBJ2-5; D: -; length: 14; V: TRBV27; size: -; CDR3: CAELSDGGQETQYF; DNA: TGTGCCGAGCTTTCGGACGGGGGCCAAGAGACCCAGTACTTC
J: TRBJ1-5; D: -; length: 13; V: TRBV11-1; size: -; CDR3: CASSSGSNQPQHF; DNA: TGTGCCAGCAGCTCAGGCTCGAATCAGCCCCAGCATTTT
J: TRBJ2-4; D: -; length: 11; V: TRBV20-1; size: -; CDR3: CSAGAGVLQYF; DNA: TGCAGTGCTGGGGCAGGGGTCCTTCAGTACTTC
J: TRBJ2-1; D: TRBD2; length: 16; V: TRBV3-1/TRBV3-2; size: -; CDR3: CASSQVTSGVTNEQFF; DNA: TGTGCCAGCAGCCAGGTCACTAGCGGGGTTACCAATGAGCAGTTCTTC
J: TRBJ1-5; D: -; length: 16; V: TRBV7-3; size: -; CDR3: CASIRGLVGRGQPQHF; DNA: TGTGCCAGCATCAGGGGTCTGGTTGGCCGAGGTCAGCCCCAGCATTTT
J: TRBJ1-4; D: -; length: 14; V: TRBV5-1; size: -; CDR3: CASSLTVTNEKLFF; DNA: TGCGCCAGCAGCTTGACAGTCACTAATGAAAAACTGTTTTTT
J: TRBJ2-2; D: TRBD2; length: 17; V: TRBV30; size: -; CDR3: CARRRLAGAANTGELFF; DNA: TGTGCTCGGAGGCGACTAGCGGGGGCCGCGAACACCGGGGAGCTGTTTTTT
J: TRBJ2-1; D: TRBD1; length: 18; V: TRBV6-2/TRBV6-3; size: -; CDR3: CASSSGQGSSLSYNEQFF; DNA: TGTGCCAGCAGTTCGGGACAGGGATCGTCTCTTTCCTACAATGAGCAGTTCTTC
J: TRBJ2-7; D: TRBD1; length: 17; V: TRBV10-3; size: -; CDR3: CAISEPDRGRRPYEQYF; DNA: TGTGCCATCAGTGAGCCGGACAGGGGGCGCCGACCCTACGAGCAGTACTTC
J: TRBJ1-2; D: -; length: 15; V: TRBV5-1; size: once; CDR3: CASSLEGQGYYGYTF; DNA: TGCGCCAGCAGCTTGGAGGGACAAGGGTACTATGGCTACACCTTC
J: TRBJ1-1; D: -; length: 15; V: TRBV25-1; size: -; CDR3: CASSSLTSFNTEAFF; DNA: TGTGCCAGCAGTTCTTTGACATCTTTCAACACTGAAGCTTTCTTT
J: TRBJ2-1; D: TRBD2; length: 15; V: TRBV7-2; size: -; CDR3: CASSITGTTYNEQFF; DNA: TGTGCCAGCAGTATTACCGGGACTACCTACAATGAGCAGTTCTTC
J: TRBJ2-7; D: TRBD2; length: 17; V: TRBV2; size: -; CDR3: CASRPSLAGGPSYEQYF; DNA: TGTGCCAGCCGGCCTTCCCTAGCGGGGGGGCCTTCCTACGAGCAGTACTTC
J: TRBJ2-3; D: -; length: 14; V: TRBV19; size: -; CDR3: CASSIRTGQDTQYF; DNA: TGTGCCAGTAGTATCCGGACTGGCCAAGATACGCAGTATTTT
J: TRBJ2-2; D: -; length: 16; V: TRBV3-1/TRBV3-2; size: -; CDR3: CASSRTGGRYTGELFF; DNA: TGTGCCAGCAGCAGAACGGGGGGCAGATACACCGGGGAGCTGTTTTTT
J: TRBJ1-6; D: -; length: 16; V: TRBV7-2; size: -; CDR3: CASSLIASSYNSPLHF; DNA: TGTGCCAGCAGCTTGATAGCGAGCTCCTATAATTCACCCCTCCACTTT
J: TRBJ1-1; D: -; length: 13; V: TRBV7-8; size: -; CDR3: CASRQTANTEAFF; DNA: TGTGCCAGCAGACAGACAGCGAACACTGAAGCTTTCTTT
J: TRBJ2-1; D: -; length: 15; V: TRBV4-3; size: -; CDR3: CASSQDPSWPNEQFF; DNA: TGCGCCAGCAGCCAAGACCCTAGTTGGCCCAATGAGCAGTTCTTC
J: TRBJ1-1; D: TRBD1; length: 15; V: TRBV6-5; size: -; CDR3: CASSKQGALNTEAFF; DNA: TGTGCCAGCAGTAAACAGGGGGCCCTGAACACTGAAGCTTTCTTT
J: TRBJ1-2; D: -; length: 14; V: TRBV7-2; size: -; CDR3: CASSWGLGDYGYTF; DNA: TGTGCCAGCAGCTGGGGCCTAGGGGACTATGGCTACACCTTC
J: TRBJ1-5; D: -; length: 13; V: TRBV6-2/TRBV6-3; size: -; CDR3: CASSYSKLQPQHF; DNA: TGTGCCAGCAGTTACTCGAAGCTTCAGCCCCAGCATTTT
J: TRBJ1-1; D: -; length: 13; V: TRBV15; size: -; CDR3: CATSRDTGPEAFF; DNA: TGTGCCACCAGCAGAGACACAGGGCCTGAAGCTTTCTTT
J: TRBJ1-1; D: TRBD1; length: 17; V: TRBV5-1; size: once; CDR3: CASSPYGTGSLNTEAFF; DNA: TGCGCCAGCAGCCCGTACGGGACAGGGAGCCTGAACACTGAAGCTTTCTTT
J: TRBJ1-1; D: -; length: 17; V: TRBV6-2/TRBV6-3; size: few; CDR3: CASSRIRDGLMNTEAFF; DNA: TGTGCCAGCAGTCGTATCCGGGACGGACTAATGAACACTGAAGCTTTCTTT
J: TRBJ2-7; D: -; length: 13; V: TRBV28; size: -; CDR3: CASSKRDIYEQYF; DNA: TGTGCCAGCAGCAAAAGGGACATCTACGAGCAGTACTTC
J: TRBJ2-7; D: -; length: 17; V: TRBV21-1; size: -; CDR3: CASRWGQGPPRSYEQYF; DNA: TGTGCCAGCAGGTGGGGACAGGGCCCTCCTCGCTCCTACGAGCAGTACTTC
J: TRBJ1-2; D: TRBD1; length: 18; V: TRBV27; size: few; CDR3: CASSLFSGQGAGNYGYTF; DNA: TGTGCCAGCAGTTTATTCTCCGGACAGGGGGCTGGTAACTATGGCTACACCTTC
J: TRBJ1-1; D: -; length: 15; V: TRBV19; size: -; CDR3: CASSTPRRGNTEAFF; DNA: TGTGCCAGTAGTACGCCCAGGAGGGGGAACACTGAAGCTTTCTTT
J: TRBJ1-6; D: -; length: 14; V: TRBV5-4; size: -; CDR3: CASSLGGFNSPLHF; DNA: TGTGCCAGCAGCTTGGGAGGGTTTAATTCACCCCTCCACTTT
J: TRBJ1-3; D: -; length: 15; V: TRBV11-2; size: -; CDR3: CASSFPGPSGNTIYF; DNA: TGTGCCAGCAGCTTCCCCGGTCCCTCTGGAAACACCATATATTTT
J: TRBJ1-1; D: -; length: 15; V: TRBV11-3; size: -; CDR3: CASSPGGRGATEAFF; DNA: TGTGCCAGCAGCCCCGGTGGCAGGGGAGCGACTGAAGCTTTCTTT
J: TRBJ1-2; D: -; length: 12; V: TRBV18; size: -; CDR3: CASSPFSDGYTF; DNA: TGTGCCAGCTCACCGTTCTCCGATGGCTACACCTTC
J: TRBJ1-4; D: -; length: 13; V: TRBV3-1/TRBV3-2; size: -; CDR3: CASSQGTLEKLFF; DNA: TGTGCCAGCAGCCAAGGTACTTTAGAAAAACTGTTTTTT
J: TRBJ2-3; D: -; length: 16; V: TRBV30; size: -; CDR3: CAWSVEAPRPTDTQYF; DNA: TGTGCCTGGAGTGTAGAAGCTCCGCGCCCCACAGATACGCAGTATTTT
J: TRBJ1-6; D: TRBD1; length: 15; V: TRBV15; size: -; CDR3: CATSRRPGTGIALHF; DNA: TGTGCCACCAGCAGACGTCCCGGGACAGGGATCGCCCTCCACTTT
J: TRBJ2-7; D: -; length: 15; V: TRBV9; size: once; CDR3: CASSVGGQPGYEQYF; DNA: TGTGCCAGCAGCGTAGGTGGACAGCCGGGATACGAGCAGTACTTC
J: TRBJ2-1; D: TRBD2; length: 16; V: TRBV6-5; size: -; CDR3: CASSYSVAGGPNEQFF; DNA: TGTGCCAGCAGTTACTCGGTGGCGGGGGGGCCGAATGAGCAGTTCTTC
J: TRBJ2-3; D: TRBD2; length: 17; V: TRBV19; size: -; CDR3: CASSIGRLAGGSHTQYF; DNA: TGTGCCAGTAGTATTGGTCGACTAGCGGGGGGGTCACATACGCAGTATTTT
J: TRBJ1-2; D: -; length: 18; V: TRBV4-2; size: -; CDR3: CASSQDPREMRSEYGYTF; DNA: TGTGCCAGCAGCCAAGATCCGAGGGAAATGCGATCGGAATATGGCTACACCTTC
J: TRBJ2-2; D: -; length: 17; V: TRBV4-1; size: -; CDR3: CASSRTVVSGNTGELFF; DNA: TGCGCCAGCAGCCGAACCGTTGTTAGCGGTAACACCGGGGAGCTGTTTTTT
J: TRBJ1-2; D: -; length: 15; V: TRBV28; size: -; CDR3: CASSLNRQGNGGYTF; DNA: TGTGCCAGCAGTTTAAATCGGCAGGGGAATGGTGGCTACACCTTC
J: TRBJ1-2; D: -; length: 14; V: TRBV3-1/TRBV3-2; size: few; CDR3: CASSALGEDYGYTF; DNA: TGTGCCAGCAGTGCCCTCGGAGAAGACTATGGCTACACCTTC
J: TRBJ2-7; D: TRBD1; length: 14; V: TRBV19; size: -; CDR3: CASSMTGTATEQYF; DNA: TGTGCCAGTAGTATGACCGGGACAGCTACCGAGCAGTACTTC